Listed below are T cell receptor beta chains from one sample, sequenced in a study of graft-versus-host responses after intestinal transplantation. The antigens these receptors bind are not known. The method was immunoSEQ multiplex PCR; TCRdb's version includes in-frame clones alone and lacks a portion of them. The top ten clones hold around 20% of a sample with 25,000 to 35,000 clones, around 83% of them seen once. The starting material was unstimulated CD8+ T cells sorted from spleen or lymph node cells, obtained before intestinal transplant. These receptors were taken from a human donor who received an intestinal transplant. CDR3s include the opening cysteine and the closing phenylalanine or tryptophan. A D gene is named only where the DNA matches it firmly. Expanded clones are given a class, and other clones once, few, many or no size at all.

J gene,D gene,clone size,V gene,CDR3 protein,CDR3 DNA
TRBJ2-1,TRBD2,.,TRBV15,CATSREGLAAYNEQFF,TGTGCCACCAGCAGAGAGGGACTAGCCGCCTACAATGAGCAGTTCTTC
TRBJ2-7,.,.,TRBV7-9,CASSDAGLGYEQYF,TGTGCCAGCAGCGATGCGGGATTGGGTTACGAGCAGTACTTC
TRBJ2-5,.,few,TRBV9,CASSVTQRKETQYF,TGTGCCAGCAGCGTTACCCAGCGGAAAGAGACCCAGTACTTC
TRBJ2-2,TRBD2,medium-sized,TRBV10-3,CAISSGTSGGPNTGELFF,TGTGCCATCAGTTCCGGGACTAGCGGGGGTCCGAACACCGGGGAGCTGTTTTTT
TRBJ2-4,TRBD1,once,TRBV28,CASSWGQIKDIQYF,TGTGCCAGCAGTTGGGGACAGATCAAGGACATTCAGTACTTC
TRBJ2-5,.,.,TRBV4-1,CASSQADTQSQYF,TGCGCCAGCAGCCAAGCGGACACCCAGTCCCAGTACTTC
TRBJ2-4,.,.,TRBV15,CATSRDGGAKNIQYF,TGTGCCACCAGCAGGGACGGAGGGGCCAAAAACATTCAGTACTTC
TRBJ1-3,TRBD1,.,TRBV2,CASRRGDGNTIYF,TGTGCCAGCCGCAGGGGGGATGGAAACACCATATATTTT
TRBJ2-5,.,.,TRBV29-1,CSVRGDSLPSGTQYF,TGCAGCGTGCGAGGGGACTCCCTGCCATCCGGGACCCAGTACTTC
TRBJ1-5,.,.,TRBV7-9,CASSLAQAGQFNQPQHF,TGTGCCAGCAGCTTAGCCCAAGCAGGACAGTTCAATCAGCCCCAGCATTTT
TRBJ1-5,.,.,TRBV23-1,CASSQSENQPQHF,TGCGCCAGCAGTCAATCGGAGAATCAGCCCCAGCATTTT
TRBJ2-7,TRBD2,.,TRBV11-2,CASSDGSGGLFSYEQYF,TGTGCCAGCAGCGACGGTAGCGGGGGCCTCTTCTCCTACGAGCAGTACTTC
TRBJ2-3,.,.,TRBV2,CASFRAEVDTQYF,TGTGCCAGTTTTAGGGCGGAGGTAGATACGCAGTATTTT
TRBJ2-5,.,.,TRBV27,CASSLSGANVQYF,TGTGCCAGCAGTTTATCAGGGGCCAACGTGCAGTACTTC